This TCR beta chain was obtained from a study of blood T cell repertoires in COVID-19 (dated by TCRdb to the early 2020s). With respect to the entire study: Samples from collaborators originated in the United States, Italy and Spain and spanned both the acute and convalescent phases of COVID-19. The prospective study material was composed of cDNA or gDNA derived from T cells, B-cell-depleted T cells, or PBMCs. The dataset comprised deeply sampled blood TCRbeta repertoires from subjects exposed to, actively infected with, or recovered from COVID-19. The repertoires were released in a freely available public database intended as a resource for research on the immune response to SARS-CoV-2. Samples came from the ongoing ImmuneRACE study (first 160 participants) plus 1,254 subjects from 6 global collaborators. A de-identified subject ID, COVID-19 status, age in years and sex were almost always included in the sample metadata. HLA class I and class II types, where available, came from metadata supplied by the sample provider rather than from assay-based typing. The research as a whole found: The amount of clinical and demographic metadata varied by source and participant and was provided uncurated.

Trimming takes 4 bases off V and 5 bases off J; junction bases not matched to a gene: 20. CDR1 is given as SGHRS and CDR2 as YFSETQ, both from the germline V gene. Inclusive of the bounding cysteine and phenylalanine, the CDR3 is 20 residues long. Left in the record is the CDR3 DNA by itself, 60 bases read in frame from the first base. On this clone itself: The antigen it recognizes is unknown. Base-call qualities are not available, and no considerably larger clone is one nucleotide away.

Whole blood was collected in K2EDTA tubes by collaborating institutions according to the institutions' own protocols. For TCRbeta analysis, collaborator samples were shipped as frozen whole blood, as isolated PBMCs, or as DNA extracted from either sample type. TCRbeta CDR3 regions were amplified from genomic DNA by means of the immunoSEQ Assay, a bias-controlled multiplex PCR. The source study handled its data this way. The number of nucleated cells in each sample was estimated by amplification of reference gene primers within the assay. Sequence reads were collapsed and filtered to measure the absolute abundance of every unique TCRbeta CDR3 rearrangement. For each sample, productive Simpson clonality was calculated by taking the square root of Simpson's diversity index across productive rearrangements. TCRdb provides this immuneACCESS table in a form limited to in-frame rearrangements. Some clones are lacking; in checked studies, under half of them reflect an unresolved V gene, and why the rest are absent is not known. That table supplies the V and J calls and clone size; D and trimming were determined from the DNA. This sample lists about 83,000 clones; just over 85% were detected once. Together, the top ten hold about 20% of the sample.

The rearranged chain carries TRBV5-1 and TRBJ2-2, with 10 junctional bases fitting TRBD2. This TCR derives from an elderly woman in a cohort sampled during active or convalescent COVID-19. Sequenced: peripheral blood. Here the CDR3 is given as CASSPFWGSGRALSTGELFF. Here is the DNA: TGCGCCAGCAGCCCCTTTTGGGGAAGCGGGAGGGCTTTGAGTACCGGGGAGCTGTTTTTT.